The clone carrying this T cell receptor beta chain has only one observation. Participant reports of clinical history set cohort assignment. This record comes from a study of blood T cell repertoires in COVID-19. The repertoire was sequenced with immunoSEQ multiplex PCR; TCRdb's copy has only in-frame clones and lacks some. The repertoire holds about 260,000 clones, with 70% to 90% as singletons. Trimming stripped 4 bases from V and 6 bases from J, with 15 bases between. Germline CDR1 reads KGHSH; CDR2 reads LQKENI. CDR3 size: 15 residues. The rearrangement links TRBV18 to TRBJ1-4; D may be TRBD1 (6 bases). This clonotype was obtained from a woman between 40 and 50 years old with acute COVID-19. Sequencing input: PBMCs or T cells enriched from blood (not recorded which). In nucleotides, the CDR3 is TGTGCCAGCTCACAATCGACAGGAACGGATGAAAAACTGTTTTTT. As protein: CASSQSTGTDEKLFF. Drawing the rest from reference TRBV18 and TRBJ1-4, the complete variable domain is NAGVMQNPRHLVRRRGQEARLRCSPMKGHSHVYWYRQLPEEGLKFMVYLQKENIIDESGMPKERFSAEFPKEGPSILRIQQVVRGDSAAYFCASSQSTGTDEKLFFGSGTQLSVL.